The 12 T cell receptor beta chains below all came from one sample that was sequenced in a study of cytomegalovirus exposure and HLA in healthy donors. Primers included in the PCR were 60 Vbeta and 13 Jbeta primers. Data came from immunoSEQ multiplex PCR; TCRdb stores just in-frame clones and leaves some out. The data hold 200,000 to 300,000 clones, with just under 85% observed a single time. The sequenced sample consisted of PBMCs. These receptors originate from a woman aged 40 to 50 in good health and CMV-seropositive.

V gene TRBV30 combines with J gene TRBJ1-1; the match to TRBD1 covers 8 bases. Per the germline V gene, CDR1 is GTSNPN and CDR2 is SVGIG (reference sequence). V was clipped by 2 bases and J by 4 bases; unmatched bases: 3. The CDR3 spans 13 residues. The CDR3 sequence is CAWSTGGVTEAFF. CDR3 coding DNA: TGTGCCTGGAGTACAGGGGGGGTCACTGAAGCTTTCTTT.

The V gene is TRBV5-1, the J gene TRBJ2-2; D remains unclear. The V end lost 5 bases, the J end lost 0 bases, and 8 bases lay between the germline ends. This CDR3 contains 14 residues. Germline assignment: CDR1 SGHRS and CDR2 YFSETQ. CDR3 residues: CASSASANTGELFF. The CDR3 DNA reads as TGCGCCAGCAGTGCCAGCGCGAACACCGGGGAGCTGTTTTTT.

In DNA form, the CDR3 reads TGTGCCAGCAAGCTACGGGAGGGTAATAACAATGAGCAGTTCTTC. The encoded protein is CASKLREGNNNEQFF. This chain joins TRBV27 and TRBJ2-1, with 8 bases matching TRBD2. This CDR3 has 15 amino acids. Germline V gene data show CDR1 as MNHEY and CDR2 as SMNVEV (reference sequence). V shed 7 bases and J 5 bases; nucleotides not matched to a gene: 10.

The chain uses TRBV14 and TRBJ1-1; the D is unclear. Per the germline V gene, CDR1 is SGHDN and CDR2 is FVKESK. With 4 bases removed from V and 1 base from J, the gap between germline ends came to 22 bases. The CDR3 has 18 residues. Here the CDR3 reads CASSPRGSSTPSNTEAFF. The CDR3 coding sequence is TGTGCCAGCAGCCCCCGAGGCTCCTCGACCCCCTCGAACACTGAAGCTTTCTTT.

This clone was recorded once. V usage is TRBV5-1 and J usage is TRBJ1-1, with a tentative D call TRBD1 (6 bases). V was trimmed by 1 base and J by 7 bases, leaving 17 bases between them. CDR1 is SGHRS and CDR2 is YFSETQ in the germline V gene. The CDR3 sequence is 15 residues long. The CDR3 DNA is TGCGCCAGCAGCTTGCGTACAGGGAGGGCGGGTGAAGCTTTCTTT. Protein: CASSLRTGRAGEAFF. Full variable domain (missing parts from reference TRBV5-1 and TRBJ1-1): KAGVTQTPRYLIKTRGQQVTLSCSPISGHRSVSWYQQTPGQGLQFLFEYFSETQRNKGNFPGRFSGRQFSNSRSEMNVSTLELGDSALYLCASSLRTGRAGEAFFGQGTRLTVV.

The rearrangement links TRBV14 to TRBJ2-3; 11 bases match TRBD2. The V and J ends lost 6 bases and 5 bases, in that order; junction bases with no gene match: 7. This CDR3 has 15 amino acids. CDR1 and CDR2 from the germline V gene are SGHDN and FVKESK. In DNA, the CDR3 is TGTGCCAGCAGTCATACTAGCGGGAGATTAGATACGCAGTATTTT. Its translation is CASSHTSGRLDTQYF.

This chain joins TRBV2 and TRBJ2-2; D possibly corresponds to TRBD1 (6 bases). CDR1 SNHLY and CDR2 FYNNEI come from the germline V gene. V was pared by 6 bases and J by 5 bases, with 10 bases between. The CDR3 totals 13 residues. As DNA, the CDR3 is TGTGCCAGCAGGAACAGGGTAACCGGGGAGCTGTTTTTT. This sequence encodes CASRNRVTGELFF.

The V call is TRBV7-9, the J call TRBJ1-2; D is perhaps TRBD1 (6 bases). Germline V CDR1 and CDR2: SEHNR, FQNEAQ (reference sequence). Trimming stripped 5 bases from V and 0 bases from J, with 13 bases between. This CDR3 has 15 residues. The chain's CDR3 is CASSTLQGTNYGYTF. The CDR3 DNA sequence: TGTGCCAGCAGCACTCTCCAGGGGACTAACTATGGCTACACCTTC.

V usage is TRBV27 and J usage is TRBJ2-2, with D unclear. Looked up from germline, CDR1 is MNHEY and CDR2 is SMNVEV (reference sequence). V dropped 5 bases and J dropped 3 bases, with 13 bases sitting between them. This CDR3 is built from 15 residues. The CDR3 spells CASSPLDSYTGELFF. The CDR3 DNA follows: TGTGCCAGCAGTCCGCTCGACTCGTACACCGGGGAGCTGTTTTTT.

The chain uses TRBV19 and TRBJ1-6; 10 bases are shared with TRBD1. This CDR3 is built from 17 residues. V lost 5 bases to trimming and J lost 6 bases; unmatched junction nucleotides: 10. Germline V lookup: CDR1 LNHDA, CDR2 SQIVND (reference sequence). The CDR3 loop is CASSRASTGGVNSPLHF. The CDR3 DNA follows: TGTGCCAGTAGTCGGGCATCGACAGGGGGCGTTAATTCACCCCTCCACTTT.

This sequence joins TRBV6-5 and TRBJ1-1, with a weak D call TRBD1 (6 bases). CDR3 length equals 13 residues. CDR1 and CDR2 (germline): MNHEY, SVGAGI. Trimming removed 5 bases at V and 4 bases at J, with 11 bases between. The chain's CDR3 is CASSPYRATEAFF. The DNA of the CDR3 is TGTGCCAGCAGTCCCTACAGGGCCACTGAAGCTTTCTTT.

This clone appeared a single time. The chain employs TRBV28 and TRBJ2-1; the match to TRBD2 covers 10 bases. This CDR3 comprises 16 residues. Trimming at V came to 1 base and at J to 5 bases, leaving 5 bases not matched to a gene. The germline gives CDR1 MDHEN, CDR2 SYDVKM. This CDR3 is CASSLFASGSNNEQFF. CDR3 bases: TGTGCCAGCAGTTTATTCGCTAGCGGGAGTAACAATGAGCAGTTCTTC.